The entry below gives a single T cell receptor (beta chain) sequence along with its context. This sample stems from a study of CXCR3-negative and CXCR3-positive naive CD8 T cells. The TRB cDNA libraries were prepared by 5' RACE with UMI labels. With the 5' RACE reads reprocessed, TCRdb shows one record per CDR3 protein and no DNA. The record lists 75,000 to 95,000 distinct CDR3 sequences, of which the ten most abundant hold about 1%. Triplicate approximately 320,000-cell sorts were made of each CD8+ T cell subset. Naive CD8+ T cells displayed a CD45RO-CCR7+CD27+CD95- phenotype. The sequence derives from a human donor in good health. Some clones in this sample may be carry-over from other donors' samples. Source material: naive CXCR3- CD8+ T cells from blood. Documented subset: CD45RO-CCR7+CD27+CD95- naive CD8+ T cells lacking CXCR3 (TNR3-).

CDR3 sequence reads: CASSLGDQETQYF. This chain connects TRBV7-2 to TRBJ2-5. This CDR3 has 13 residues. Germline CDR1 reads SGHTA; CDR2 reads FQGNSA.